What follows are 32 T cell receptor beta chains derived from one specimen sequenced in a study of cytomegalovirus exposure and HLA in healthy donors. 60 Vbeta and 13 Jbeta primers were used in PCR. TCRdb keeps only in-frame clones here, not all; method: immunoSEQ multiplex PCR. The sample yields approximately 89,000 clones, 81% seen once. The sequenced sample was PBMCs. The origin of the receptors is a human donor in good health.

The V gene is TRBV19, the J gene TRBJ1-1; no definite D call. Per the germline V gene, CDR1 is LNHDA and CDR2 is SQIVND (reference sequence). The V and J ends lost 1 base and 5 bases respectively, with 5 bases between them. The CDR3 sequence is 12 residues long. The CDR3: CASSIGQTEAFF. Here the CDR3 DNA reads TGTGCCAGTAGTATAGGGCAAACTGAAGCTTTCTTT.

The chain employs TRBV9 and TRBJ2-1, with 7 bases identical to TRBD2. CDR1 is SGDLS, CDR2 YYNGEE, per germline. V trimming: 3 bases; J trimming: 0 bases; junction bases outside the gene matches: 6. CDR3 length equals 16 residues. DNA for the CDR3: TGTGCCAGCAGCGACTCGGGGGGTCCCTCCTACAATGAGCAGTTCTTC. Translating gives CASSDSGGPSYNEQFF.

V and J are TRBV11-3 and TRBJ2-3, with 9 bases fitting TRBD2. The J segment lost 0 bases and the V segment lost 4 bases, leaving 2 bases of the junction unmatched. The germline gives CDR1 SGHNT, CDR2 YENEEA. CDR3 size: 15 residues. The CDR3: CASSSSGTSTDTQYF. Written as DNA, the CDR3 is TGTGCCAGCAGCTCTAGCGGGACTAGCACAGATACGCAGTATTTT. The full variable domain, completed using reference TRBV11-3 and TRBJ2-3, is EAGVVQSPRYKIIEKKQPVAFWCNPISGHNTLYWYLQNLGQGPELLIRYENEEAVDDSQLPKDRFSAERLKGVDSTLKIQPAELGDSAVYLCASSSSGTSTDTQYFGPGTRLTVL.

The J gene is TRBJ2-1, the V gene TRBV21-1; the table's D call, TRBD1, was not checked against the DNA. TRBV21-1 is reported as a pseudogene. The CDR3 runs 11 residues. CDR3 DNA: TGTGCCAGCAACAGGGGATATGAGCAGTTCTTC. Amino acid sequence: CASNRGYEQFF.

The V call is TRBV27, the J call TRBJ2-5, with 9 bases lining up with TRBD2. The end of the DNA is better explained by TRBJ2-7, so the J call may be wrong. In germline, CDR1 is MNHEY, CDR2 SMNVEV (reference sequence). This CDR3 contains 13 residues. The chain's CDR3 is CATSSGNSYEQYF. CDR3 nucleotides: TGTGCCACCTCTAGCGGGAACTCCTACGAGCAGTACTTC.

This chain links TRBV7-9 with TRBJ2-1; 7 bases match TRBD2. Germline values: CDR1 SEHNR, CDR2 FQNEAQ (reference sequence). The CDR3 extends over 14 amino acids. V lost 3 bases, J lost 4 bases, and 3 bases stayed unmatched. This CDR3 is CASSFLADYNEQFF. DNA for the CDR3: TGTGCCAGCAGCTTTCTAGCGGATTACAATGAGCAGTTCTTC.

The V and J genes are TRBV11-2 and TRBJ2-1; 8 bases align to TRBD2. The CDR3 loop spans 17 amino acids. CDR1 and CDR2 (germline): SGHAT, FQNNGV. J lost 4 bases, V lost 0 bases, and 8 bases had no gene match. CDR3 nucleotides: TGTGCCAGCAGCTTAGATCAAACTAGCGGAGTTTACAATGAGCAGTTCTTC. Translated, it gives CASSLDQTSGVYNEQFF.

The chain carries TRBV4-1 and TRBJ2-1; the match to TRBD2 covers 10 bases. Germline V gene lookup returns CDR1 MGHRA and CDR2 YSYEKL. V shed 2 bases and J 3 bases; nucleotides not matched to a gene: 1. This CDR3 is built from 15 residues. The CDR3 spells CASSQRTSGYNEQFF. CDR3 nucleotide sequence: TGCGCCAGCAGCCAAAGGACTAGCGGCTACAATGAGCAGTTCTTC.

CDR3 bases: TGCGCCAGCAGCGGGACTAGCGGGAGAGGGAATGAGCAGTTCTTC. The encoded protein is CASSGTSGRGNEQFF. This chain joins TRBV4-1 and TRBJ2-1; 14 bases line up with TRBD2. Germline CDR1 and CDR2: MGHRA and YSYEKL. The CDR3 extends over 15 amino acids. The J segment lost 7 bases and the V segment lost 5 bases, leaving 4 bases of the junction unmatched.

This chain connects TRBV6-1 to TRBJ1-2, with D unresolved. This CDR3 region has 15 residues. Looked up from germline, CDR1 is MNHNS and CDR2 is SASEGT. Trimming took off 1 base at V and 4 bases at J, with 13 bases between the two ends. The CDR3 reads CASSEGEGSSYGYTF. The CDR3 DNA follows: TGTGCCAGCAGTGAAGGAGAGGGAAGTTCCTATGGCTACACCTTC.

A remark on this clone: This is likely a read error, given that the CDR3 carries no conserved phenylalanine or tryptophan at its end. The DNA is left out, because the CDR3 cannot be placed on it with certainty; the CDR3 is given as TCRdb lists it. The chain has TRBV6-6 and TRBJ1-2; the table's TRBD1 call for D was not verified on the DNA. The CDR3 is made up of 12 amino acids, end residues included. Germline V gene sequence: CDR1 MNHNY, CDR2 SVGAGI (reference sequence). This CDR3 is CASSYSQGEEYS.

This chain connects TRBV7-8 to TRBJ2-1; the D gene is possibly TRBD2 (5 bases). Germline values: CDR1 SGHVS, CDR2 FQNEAQ. Deletions cut 5 bases from V and 1 base from J, with 9 bases between. The length of the CDR3 is 14 residues. The CDR3 nucleotides read TGTGCCAGCAGCCTTGAGGGTTCCTACAATGAGCAGTTCTTC. It codes for CASSLEGSYNEQFF.

This clone was detected once. This chain links TRBV28 with TRBJ2-1, with 8 bases matching TRBD2. The V gene end was trimmed by 10 bases and the J gene end by 10 bases; junction bases not matched to a gene: 9. The CDR3 is 12 amino acids. The germline CDR1 and CDR2 sequences are MDHEN and SYDVKM. CDR3 residues: CATETSGGEQFF. In DNA, the CDR3 is TGTGCCACCGAAACTAGCGGTGGGGAGCAGTTCTTC.

The chain carries TRBV9 and TRBJ2-1; D may be TRBD2 (6 bases). This CDR3 is built from 14 residues. Germline assignment: CDR1 SGDLS and CDR2 YYNGEE. The V gene lost 4 bases and the J gene lost 8 bases, with 16 bases spanning the gap. CDR3 nucleotide sequence: TGTGCCAGCAGCCCAAGGAGGGATTCGGATGAGCAGTTCTTC. Translating it yields CASSPRRDSDEQFF.

The CDR3 spells CASSSGSDTGELFF. CDR3 sequence (DNA): TGTGCCAGCAGCTCAGGGTCCGACACCGGGGAGCTGTTTTTT. The gene calls are TRBV5-5 and TRBJ2-2; D is possibly TRBD1 (5 bases). CDR3 length: 14 residues. Germline CDR1 and CDR2: SGHKS and YYEKEE (reference sequence). Trimming took off 3 bases at V and 3 bases at J, with 9 bases between the two ends. The complete variable domain, with remaining parts taken from reference TRBV5-5 and TRBJ2-2, reads DAGVTQSPTHLIKTRGQQVTLRCSPISGHKSVSWYQQVLGQGPQFIFQYYEKEERGRGNFPDRFSARQFPNYSSELNVNALLLGDSALYLCASSSGSDTGELFFGEGSRLTVL.

J is TRBJ1-3 and V is TRBV5-4, with D maybe TRBD1 (5 bases). CDR1 SGHNT and CDR2 YYREEE come from the germline V gene (reference sequence). V gave up 3 bases and J gave up 4 bases, with 17 bases separating them. The CDR3 length is 16 residues. CDR3 in amino acids: CASSWGDAGSGNTIYF. DNA of the CDR3: TGTGCCAGCAGCTGGGGGGACGCAGGCTCGGGAAACACCATATATTTT.

This clone appeared a few times. The V and J genes are TRBV9 and TRBJ1-2; perhaps TRBD1 as D (5 bases). The CDR3 has 14 amino acids. Trimming took 0 bases from V and 5 from J, leaving 11 bases between them. Germline assignment: CDR1 SGDLS and CDR2 YYNGEE. The DNA of the CDR3 is TGTGCCAGCAGCGTAGCTGCGCAGGGATATGGCTACACCTTC. Amino acid sequence: CASSVAAQGYGYTF.

This clone was picked up one time. The V gene is TRBV19, the J gene TRBJ1-1, with no clear D. The germline gives CDR1 LNHDA, CDR2 SQIVND (reference sequence). The CDR3 totals 13 residues. Between the trimmed V and J ends, which lost 6 bases and 0 bases, there was a span of 8 bases. DNA for the CDR3: TGTGCCAGTAGGGCAGGCATGAACACTGAAGCTTTCTTT. Protein product: CASRAGMNTEAFF.

The chain couples TRBV7-2 to TRBJ2-5; D gene unclear. Trimming shortened V by 5 bases and J by 5 bases, and 15 bases separated the two germline ends. This CDR3 is 14 amino acids long. Germline V gives CDR1 SGHTA, CDR2 FQGNSA. CDR3 bases: TGTGCCAGCAGCCCACCGCCCCTGAGCGAGACCCAGTACTTC. It encodes CASSPPPLSETQYF.

V gene TRBV6-1 combines with J gene TRBJ1-5, with D perhaps TRBD1 (5 bases). In germline, CDR1 is MNHNS, CDR2 SASEGT. This CDR3 contains 14 residues. V lost 6 bases and J 0 bases, leaving 9 bases between the germline ends. The CDR3 here is CASREQDSNQPQHF. For the CDR3, the DNA is TGTGCCAGCAGAGAACAGGATAGCAATCAGCCCCAGCATTTT.

As to this clone: Its ends do not fully match the called genes, so a read error is possible. The V call is TRBV28, the J call TRBJ2-5; 7 bases are a match to TRBD1. The CDR3 totals 13 residues. The germline CDR1 and CDR2 sequences are MDHEN and SYDVKM. The CDR3 bases are TGTGCCAGCAGCTGCACAGGGGTAGAGACCCCGTACTTC. This encodes CASSCTGVETPYF.

The chain has TRBV6-5 and TRBJ1-5; 7 bases fit TRBD1. The CDR3 loop spans 13 amino acids. Unmatched junction bases numbered 5, after V lost 8 bases and J lost 4 bases. The germline CDR1 and CDR2 sequences are MNHEY and SVGAGI. CDR3 amino acids: CASRQGVNQPQHF. DNA for the CDR3: TGTGCCAGCCGGCAGGGGGTAAATCAGCCCCAGCATTTT.

CDR3 residues: CASSRDRGTETQYF. The CDR3, as DNA: TGTGCCAGCTCACGCGACAGGGGGACTGAGACCCAGTACTTC. The chain couples TRBV18 to TRBJ2-5; 9 nucleotides align to TRBD1. The CDR3 has 14 residues. The V gene end was trimmed by 4 bases and the J gene end by 5 bases; junction bases not matched to a gene: 5. Germline loops: CDR1 KGHSH, CDR2 LQKENI.

The CDR3 nucleotides read TGTGCCTCAACTGGACAGTCAATTTCACCCCTCCACTTT. It is translated as CASTGQSISPLHF. V gene TRBV30 combines with J gene TRBJ1-6, with D tentatively TRBD1 (6 bases). There are 13 residues in the CDR3. Germline V gives CDR1 GTSNPN, CDR2 SVGIG (reference sequence). V lost 7 bases, J lost 9 bases, and 16 bases lay in between.

The chain has TRBV9 and TRBJ2-3; 10 bases are shared with TRBD2. The CDR3 spans 15 residues. Germline V CDR1 and CDR2: SGDLS, YYNGEE. V shed 2 bases, J shed 5 bases, and the junction held 5 bases outside the gene matches. The CDR3 reads CASSVAGTSVDTQYF. CDR3 nucleotides: TGTGCCAGCAGCGTCGCCGGGACTAGCGTAGATACGCAGTATTTT.

The chain couples TRBV7-2 to TRBJ2-7, with TRBD2 matching over 12 bases. V lost 2 bases and J lost 6; bases outside the gene matches: 2. CDR1 is SGHTA, CDR2 FQGNSA, per germline. The CDR3 extends over 14 amino acids. Here the CDR3 DNA reads TGTGCCAGCAGCTTACTAGCGGGAGGGTCCGAGCAGTACTTC. Protein sequence: CASSLLAGGSEQYF. Variable domain in full (rest from reference TRBV7-2 and TRBJ2-7): GAGVSQSPSNKVTEKGKDVELRCDPISGHTALYWYRQSLGQGLEFLIYFQGNSAPDKSGLPSDRFSAERTGGSVSTLTIQRTQQEDSAVYLCASSLLAGGSEQYFGPGTRLTVT.

This clone was observed a few times. The chain recombines TRBV7-2 with TRBJ1-2; D gene uncertain. This CDR3 has 14 residues. Per the germline V gene, CDR1 is SGHTA and CDR2 is FQGNSA. V dropped 2 bases and J dropped 1 base, with 8 bases sitting between them. The chain's CDR3 is CASSLFRSNYGYTF. As DNA, the CDR3 is TGTGCCAGCAGCTTATTCCGGAGTAACTATGGCTACACCTTC.

This chain connects TRBV2 to TRBJ1-1; D is perhaps TRBD1 (5 bases). V was pared by 0 bases and J by 4 bases, with 12 bases between. Germline CDR1 and CDR2: SNHLY and FYNNEI. The CDR3 length is 15 residues. The chain's CDR3 is CASSEAPGLSTEAFF. The CDR3 nucleotides read TGTGCCAGCAGTGAAGCGCCAGGGCTGAGCACTGAAGCTTTCTTT.

The chain carries TRBV19 and TRBJ2-2; maybe TRBD2 (5 bases). Germline CDR1 is LNHDA and CDR2 is SQIVND (reference sequence). The V end was cut by 3 bases, the J end by 0 bases, with 8 bases between. This CDR3 comprises 15 residues. The CDR3 nucleotides are TGTGCCAGTAGTATCCAAGCGGCGAACACCGGGGAGCTGTTTTTT. Residues: CASSIQAANTGELFF.

In regard to this clone: Other DNA sequences within the sample encode an identical CDR3. The chain has TRBV7-3 and TRBJ2-3; TRBD2 might be the D (6 bases). The CDR3 extends over 14 amino acids. V gave up 0 bases and J gave up 4 bases, with 8 bases separating them. Germline CDR1 is SGHTA and CDR2 is FQGTGA. The CDR3: CASSLTGGADTQYF. Here the CDR3 DNA reads TGTGCCAGCAGCTTAACGGGCGGGGCAGATACGCAGTATTTT.

The chain joins TRBV28 to TRBJ2-3, with TRBD2 identical over 7 bases. This CDR3 contains 16 residues. V trimming: 3 bases; J trimming: 6 bases; junction bases outside the gene matches: 12. Per germline, CDR1 MDHEN and CDR2 SYDVKM. The CDR3 region is CASSLAGVPRMDTQYF. In DNA form, the CDR3 reads TGTGCCAGCAGTTTGGCGGGAGTGCCCAGGATGGATACGCAGTATTTT.

V gene TRBV11-2 combines with J gene TRBJ2-3; TRBD2 agrees at 8 bases. V was pared by 1 base and J by 5 bases, with 5 bases of the junction left unmatched. Germline CDR1 is SGHAT and CDR2 is FQNNGV. The CDR3 is made up of 15 amino acids. The CDR3 loop reads CASSLGAGVGDTQYF. The CDR3 DNA reads as TGTGCCAGCAGCTTAGGAGCGGGAGTCGGAGATACGCAGTATTTT.